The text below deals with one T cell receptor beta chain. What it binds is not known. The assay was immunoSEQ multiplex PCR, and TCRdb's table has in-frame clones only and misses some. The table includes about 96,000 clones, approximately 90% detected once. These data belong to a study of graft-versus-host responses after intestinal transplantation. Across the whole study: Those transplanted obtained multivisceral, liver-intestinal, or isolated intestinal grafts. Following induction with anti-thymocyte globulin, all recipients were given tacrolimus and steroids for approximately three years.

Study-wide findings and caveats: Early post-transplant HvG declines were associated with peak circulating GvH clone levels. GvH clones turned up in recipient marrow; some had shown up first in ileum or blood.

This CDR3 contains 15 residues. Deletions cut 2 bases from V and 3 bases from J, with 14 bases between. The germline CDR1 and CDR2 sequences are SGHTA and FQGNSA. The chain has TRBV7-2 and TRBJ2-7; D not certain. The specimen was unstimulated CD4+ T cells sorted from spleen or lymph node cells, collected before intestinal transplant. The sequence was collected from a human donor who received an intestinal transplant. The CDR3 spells CASSLSLDPGYEQYF. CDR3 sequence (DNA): TGTGCCAGCAGCTTATCCCTAGATCCCGGCTACGAGCAGTACTTC.